Presented here are 14 T cell receptor beta chains from one specimen sequenced in a study of CD8 T cells in Susac syndrome. After extraction with the RNeasy kit, roughly 0.5 to 1 ug of the RNA was reverse transcribed using random hexamers. Via MiXCR, TCRdb re-called the immunoSEQ multiplex PCR reads, giving one row per CDR3 protein. The table lists around 150,000 distinct CDR3 sequences, around 95% of them singletons. The sequencing sample was made of CD4+ T cells from PBMCs. The source of these receptors is a human donor with Susac syndrome.

The CDR3 DNA reads as TGTGCCAGCAGCCAGCGCCTAGCGCTCTACAATGAGCAGTTCTTC. It encodes CASSQRLALYNEQFF. The chain couples TRBV11-2 to TRBJ2-1; tentative D call: TRBD2 (6 bases). Germline V gives CDR1 SGHAT, CDR2 FQNNGV. V was trimmed by 5 bases and J by 3 bases, leaving 14 bases between them. This CDR3 has 15 amino acids.

CDR3 loop: CAISESGDYYGYTF. CDR3 coding DNA: TGTGCCATCAGTGAGTCCGGGGACTACTATGGCTACACCTTC. The gene calls are TRBV10-3 and TRBJ1-2; D may be TRBD1 (5 bases). Germline V gene data show CDR1 as ENHRY and CDR2 as SYGVKD. The V end was cut by 0 bases, the J end by 3 bases, with 8 bases between. This CDR3 is 14 amino acids long.

This clonotype was seen only once. The chain joins TRBV9 to TRBJ2-1, with 7 bases lining up with TRBD2. The CDR3 consists of 14 residues. Germline assignment: CDR1 SGDLS and CDR2 YYNGEE. J gave up 8 bases and V 5 bases, and 10 bases lay outside the gene matches. The CDR3 protein is CASSGAGVRDEQFF. The CDR3 bases are TGTGCCAGCAGTGGGGCGGGAGTTAGGGATGAGCAGTTCTTC. Together with reference TRBV9 and TRBJ2-1, the CDR3 gives the full variable domain: DSGVTQTPKHLITATGQRVTLRCSPRSGDLSVYWYQQSLDQGLQFLIQYYNGEERAKGNILERFSAQQFPDLHSELNLSSLELGDSALYFCASSGAGVRDEQFFGPGTRLTVL.

V and J are TRBV27 and TRBJ1-2; TRBD1 matches 8 bases. This CDR3 region has 15 residues. Germline trimming cut 5 bases from V and 6 bases from J; bases unmatched to any gene: 11. In germline, CDR1 is MNHEY, CDR2 SMNVEV (reference sequence). CDR3 DNA sequence: TGTGCCAGCAGTACCCGGACAGGGAAGTTCGATGGCTACACCTTC. Protein product: CASSTRTGKFDGYTF.

This clonotype was seen once. The chain employs TRBV6-6 and TRBJ2-7; D gene ambiguous. This CDR3 has 11 residues. Trimming removed 7 bases from V and 5 bases from J, with 9 bases in between. Germline V CDR1 and CDR2: MNHNY, SVGAGI (reference sequence). This chain's CDR3 is CASTRNDEQYF. CDR3 coding DNA: TGTGCCAGCACTAGAAACGACGAGCAGTACTTC.

The chain employs TRBV6-6 and TRBJ1-2, with D unclear. The CDR3 has 15 residues. CDR1 and CDR2 (germline): MNHNY, SVGAGI (reference sequence). Trimming took 2 bases from V and 4 from J, leaving 14 bases between them. The CDR3 DNA reads TGTGCCAGCAGTTACCCTGACACGGGCCGCTATGGCTACACCTTC. This encodes CASSYPDTGRYGYTF.

This chain links TRBV27 with TRBJ1-2, with D maybe TRBD1 (6 bases). The CDR3 is made up of 15 amino acids. The V gene's germline CDR1 is MNHEY and CDR2 SMNVEV (reference sequence). The ends were cut back, 3 bases at V and 3 bases at J, with 14 bases in the middle. DNA of the CDR3: TGTGCCAGCAGTTTCCTAGGGGGGGAAGACTATGGCTACACCTTC. It yields the protein CASSFLGGEDYGYTF.

This sequence joins TRBV20-1 and TRBJ1-2; D call uncertain. This CDR3 is built from 13 residues. Germline CDR1 reads DFQATT; CDR2 reads SNEGSKA (reference sequence). Trimming shortened V by 0 bases and J by 4 bases, and 9 bases separated the two germline ends. The CDR3: CSARDIQAYGYTF. The CDR3 DNA sequence: TGCAGTGCTAGAGATATCCAGGCCTATGGCTACACCTTC.

The rearrangement joins TRBV7-2 to TRBJ2-5; 11 bases are shared with TRBD2. Unmatched junction bases numbered 7, after V lost 6 bases and J lost 4 bases. The germline CDR1 and CDR2 sequences are SGHTA and FQGNSA. This CDR3 spans 15 amino acids. CDR3 amino acids: CASRRIAGGGETQYF. The CDR3 bases are TGTGCCAGCAGACGTATAGCGGGAGGGGGAGAGACCCAGTACTTC.

This chain links TRBV9 with TRBJ2-3; 7 bases are shared with TRBD1. V was pared by 4 bases and J by 2 bases, with 13 bases of the junction left unmatched. The CDR3 has 17 residues. Germline CDR1 and CDR2: SGDLS and YYNGEE. CDR3: CASSPMTGPLTTDTQYF. Written as DNA, the CDR3 is TGTGCCAGCAGCCCGATGACAGGGCCCCTGACCACAGATACGCAGTATTTT.

The rearrangement joins TRBV9 to TRBJ2-1, with D hard to call. The germline gives CDR1 SGDLS, CDR2 YYNGEE. This CDR3 contains 15 residues. V dropped 0 bases and J dropped 6 bases, with 13 bases sitting between them. The DNA of the CDR3 is TGTGCCAGCAGCGTAGTCCCACAACCCCCCAATGAGCAGTTCTTC. Amino acid sequence: CASSVVPQPPNEQFF.

This clonotype was picked up a small number of times. The rearrangement links TRBV30 to TRBJ1-5, with D unresolved. This CDR3 is built from 14 residues. CDR1 and CDR2 (germline): GTSNPN, SVGIG (reference sequence). V gave up 5 bases and J gave up 5 bases, with 16 bases separating them. The CDR3 loop reads CAWGNGLADQPQHF. As DNA, the CDR3 is TGTGCCTGGGGGAACGGGTTAGCCGATCAGCCCCAGCATTTT.

The chain has TRBV30 and TRBJ1-1; D gene ambiguous. V was clipped by 3 bases and J by 2 bases, with 10 bases between them. CDR3 size: 13 residues. Germline V CDR1 and CDR2: GTSNPN, SVGIG (reference sequence). In nucleotides, the CDR3 is TGTGCCTGGAGCAAGGCCCCAAACACTGAAGCTTTCTTT. Protein sequence: CAWSKAPNTEAFF.

The gene calls are TRBV4-2 and TRBJ2-3, with 8 bases fitting TRBD2. CDR3 length: 17 residues. Germline CDR1 and CDR2: LGHNA and YNFKEQ. The trim removed 4 bases at V and 3 bases at J, leaving 12 bases unmatched. The CDR3 is CASSPTPGGGRTDTQYF. CDR3 in DNA: TGTGCCAGCAGCCCTACCCCAGGCGGGGGGCGGACAGATACGCAGTATTTT.